The table lists the clone carrying this T cell receptor (beta chain) with a few counts. Its target is not known. The record originates from a study of T cells after yellow fever vaccination. Study-wide points: Clonotypes appearing in both CD4 and CD8 compartments existed, and their share was small. Contaminating bulk clonotypes could be abundant in FACS-sorted repertoires.

J gave up 3 bases and V 0 bases, and 5 bases lay outside the gene matches. From germline, CDR1 is SGHTA and CDR2 FQGNSA. There are 15 residues in the CDR3. In TCRdb, the 5' RACE reads were re-called with MiXCR into one record per CDR3 protein. The sample shows around 300,000 distinct CDR3 sequences, approximately 13% of them seen only once. Sequenced here: CD4+ T cells sorted from PBMCs, sampled 45 days after the yellow fever booster vaccination. The receptor's source is a man in his thirties or forties who received the YFV17D yellow fever vaccine. The V and J genes are TRBV7-2 and TRBJ2-7; 7 nucleotides align to TRBD2. The CDR3 spells CASSLAVPSGYEQYF. The DNA of the CDR3 is TGTGCCAGCAGCTTAGCGGTTCCTAGCGGCTACGAGCAGTACTTC.